These 14 T cell receptor beta chains share one sample of origin, sequenced in a study of vaccination and CD4 T cells after COVID-19. Specified treatment: approximately nine-day PBMC culture with coronavirus spike peptide pools or control peptides (ViraFEST assay). Antigens for these TCRs are unknown. The study sequenced cultured CD4+ T cell DNA using the Oncomine TCR Beta short-read assay. TCRdb analysed the PCR reads with MiXCR anew, one entry per CDR3 protein. The sample has 20,000 to 25,000 distinct CDR3 sequences; nearly 55% are singletons. The specimen was CD4+ T cells from blood, cultured in vitro. All receptors come from a human donor who had recovered from COVID-19.

This clonotype was picked up one time. The chain has TRBV19 and TRBJ2-3; 10 bases map to TRBD1. The V segment lost 3 bases and the J segment 4 bases; nucleotides outside the gene matches: 10. The CDR3 covers 17 residues. CDR1 is LNHDA, CDR2 SQIVND, per germline (reference sequence). CDR3 coding DNA: TGTGCCAGTAGTATGCGGGACAGGGGAGGTAGTGCAGATACGCAGTATTTT. The encoded protein is CASSMRDRGGSADTQYF.

Only a few counts were recorded for this clonotype. The chain is built from TRBV21-1 and TRBJ1-2. TRBV21-1 is a recognized pseudogene. The CDR3 consists of 13 residues. The CDR3 nucleotides are TGTGCCAACCTACACGGGTTTTGGAATGGCTACACCTTC. Encoded protein: CANLHGFWNGYTF.

The rearrangement links TRBV6-2 or TRBV6-3 to TRBJ1-1, with D unclear. The V end was cut by 2 bases, the J end by 8 bases, with 12 bases between. The germline gives CDR1 MNHEY, CDR2 SVGEGT. The CDR3 is 13 residues long. CDR3 DNA: TGTGCCAGCAGTTACCTTGGGCAGAAAGAAGCTTTCTTT. Its translation is CASSYLGQKEAFF.

This clonotype was detected only once. J is TRBJ2-6 and V is TRBV20-1; the match to TRBD2 covers 7 bases. After removal of 3 bases from V and 0 bases from J, the junction contained 5 bases not matched to a gene. The CDR3 spans 16 residues. Germline loops: CDR1 DFQATT, CDR2 SNEGSKA (reference sequence). The CDR3 DNA follows: TGCAGTGCTAGGGGGGAGGGGCTCTCTGGGGCCAACGTCCTGACTTTC. It codes for CSARGEGLSGANVLTF.

This clonotype was counted only a few times. The chain uses TRBV27 and TRBJ1-2; D is unclear. The germline V gene has CDR1 MNHEY and CDR2 SMNVEV (reference sequence). V dropped 8 bases and J dropped 0 bases, with 10 bases sitting between them. This CDR3 spans 13 amino acids. The CDR3 DNA reads as TGTGCCAGCGCCCGGGAGCCTAACTATGGCTACACCTTC. It encodes CASAREPNYGYTF.

The V and J genes are TRBV30 and TRBJ1-2; 7 bases agree with TRBD1. The CDR3 is 12 residues long. Germline V gives CDR1 GTSNPN, CDR2 SVGIG (reference sequence). The V segment lost 2 bases and the J segment 4 bases; nucleotides outside the gene matches: 1. This CDR3 is CAWSRQGYGYTF. CDR3 bases: TGTGCCTGGAGTAGACAGGGCTATGGCTACACCTTC.

The J gene is TRBJ2-3, the V gene TRBV7-2, with unresolved D. V was clipped by 5 bases and J by 7 bases, with 19 bases between them. Germline assignment: CDR1 SGHTA and CDR2 FQGNSA. The CDR3 extends over 15 amino acids. CDR3: CASSAQHGARHTQYF. DNA for the CDR3: TGTGCCAGCAGCGCACAACACGGTGCCCGACATACGCAGTATTTT.

The CDR3 region is CARGLKGAEAFF. The CDR3 DNA is TGTGCCAGGGGACTCAAGGGCGCTGAAGCTTTCTTT. The V call is TRBV21-1, the J call TRBJ1-1. TRBV21-1 is described as a pseudogene. CDR3 length equals 12 residues.

The chain is built from TRBV6-1 and TRBJ1-5; TRBD1 might be the D (5 bases). CDR1 is MNHNS, CDR2 SASEGT, per germline. The CDR3 spans 15 residues. Deletions cut 3 bases from V and 7 bases from J, with 16 bases between. This CDR3 reads CASSEGGTGSQPQHF. The CDR3 nucleotides read TGTGCCAGCAGTGAGGGGGGGACGGGCAGCCAGCCCCAGCATTTT.

This clonotype was found a few times. The chain links TRBV27 to TRBJ2-7; 9 nucleotides align to TRBD2. Unmatched junction bases numbered 8, after V lost 7 bases and J lost 4 bases. Germline V gene lookup returns CDR1 MNHEY and CDR2 SMNVEV (reference sequence). The CDR3 contains 14 residues. CDR3 sequence reads: CASNTGSGRYEQYF. For the CDR3, the DNA is TGTGCCAGCAATACGGGTAGCGGGAGATACGAGCAGTACTTC.

The chain combines TRBV20-1 with TRBJ1-5, with unresolved D. In germline, CDR1 is DFQATT, CDR2 SNEGSKA (reference sequence). Trimming left V 4 bases short and J 5 bases short, with 12 bases between. The CDR3 is made up of 13 amino acids. The CDR3 region is CSAMAREDQPQHF. CDR3 DNA sequence: TGCAGTGCTATGGCCCGCGAGGATCAGCCCCAGCATTTT.

The J gene is TRBJ2-1, the V gene TRBV9; perhaps TRBD2 as D (6 bases). CDR3 length: 13 residues. Germline values: CDR1 SGDLS, CDR2 YYNGEE. Trimming took off 10 bases at V and 0 bases at J, with 11 bases between the two ends. CDR3 bases: TGTGCCTCTAGCGTGAACTCCTACAATGAGCAGTTCTTC. Its protein product is CASSVNSYNEQFF.

This clonotype was counted only a few times. The gene calls are TRBV19 and TRBJ1-2; TRBD1 might be the D (6 bases). This CDR3 region has 14 residues. Germline CDR1 is LNHDA and CDR2 is SQIVND (reference sequence). V was clipped by 5 bases and J by 2 bases, with 12 bases between them. The CDR3 DNA is TGTGCCAGTAGTGTCACAGGGTGGAACTATGGCTACACCTTC. Its translation is CASSVTGWNYGYTF.

The chain combines TRBV2 with TRBJ2-3, with 8 bases identical to TRBD2. Germline V CDR1 and CDR2: SNHLY, FYNNEI. Germline trimming cut 3 bases from V and 7 bases from J; bases unmatched to any gene: 3. The CDR3 totals 13 residues. In nucleotides, the CDR3 is TGTGCCAGCAGTGAGGGCGGGAGGTATACGCAGTATTTT. Protein sequence: CASSEGGRYTQYF.